Presented here are 32 T cell receptor beta chains from one specimen sequenced in a study of T cell responses to AZD1222 COVID-19 vaccine. Data came from immunoSEQ multiplex PCR; TCRdb stores just in-frame clones and leaves some out. The sample lists roughly 200,000 clones; more than 85% were seen once. The sample in question was peripheral blood, obtained 28 days after the second AZD1222 dose. These receptors all stem from an adult who received the AZD1222 COVID-19 vaccine.

This clone was seen just once. This chain connects TRBV6-4 to TRBJ2-3; the D gene could be TRBD1 or TRBD2 (5 bases each). Trimming removed 0 bases from V and 5 bases from J, with 12 bases in between. Per the germline V gene, CDR1 is MRHNA and CDR2 is SNTAGT. This CDR3 is 15 amino acids long. In nucleotides, the CDR3 is TGTGCCAGCAGTGACTCTGGGGGAGTCAGAGATACGCAGTATTTT. Protein: CASSDSGGVRDTQYF.

The rearrangement uses TRBV12-5 and TRBJ1-1; no clear D. Trimming left V 9 bases short and J 4 bases short, with 15 bases between. Germline lookup yields CDR1 LGHNT and CDR2 FRNRAP. The CDR3 consists of 13 residues. This chain's CDR3 is CASDIPWGTEAFF. The CDR3 nucleotides read TGTGCTAGCGATATACCCTGGGGCACTGAAGCTTTCTTT. The full variable domain, in which reference TRBV12-5 and TRBJ1-1 provide the parts outside the CDR3, is DARVTQTPRHKVTEMGQEVTMRCQPILGHNTVFWYRQTMMQGLELLAYFRNRAPLDDSGMPKDRFSAEMPDATLATLKIQPSEPRDSAVYFCASDIPWGTEAFFGQGTRLTVV.

The chain employs TRBV19 and TRBJ1-6; 8 nucleotides align to TRBD1. The V and J ends lost 3 bases and 8 bases, in that order; junction bases with no gene match: 6. The CDR3 totals 15 residues. The germline CDR1 and CDR2 sequences are LNHDA and SQIVND (reference sequence). The CDR3 DNA is TGTGCCAGTAGTATGGGACAGGCCTTCGATTCACCCCTCCACTTT. Protein sequence: CASSMGQAFDSPLHF.

The genes are TRBV7-2 and TRBJ2-4; D is uncertain. The V end was cut by 5 bases, the J end by 3 bases, with 17 bases between. Germline CDR1 and CDR2: SGHTA and FQGNSA. CDR3 size: 16 residues. CDR3 region: CASSDQSGEVKNIQYF. The CDR3 DNA reads TGTGCCAGCAGCGACCAATCAGGAGAGGTCAAAAACATTCAGTACTTC. The entire variable domain, with the rest obtained from reference TRBV7-2 and TRBJ2-4, is as follows: GAGVSQSPSNKVTEKGKDVELRCDPISGHTALYWYRQSLGQGLEFLIYFQGNSAPDKSGLPSDRFSAERTGGSVSTLTIQRTQQEDSAVYLCASSDQSGEVKNIQYFGAGTRLSVL.

V is TRBV3-1 (or the pseudogene TRBV3-2) and J is TRBJ1-2; TRBD1 aligns across 7 bases. The CDR3 loop spans 14 amino acids. Germline values: CDR1 LGHDT, CDR2 YNNKEL (reference sequence). J lost 2 bases, V lost 4 bases, and 4 bases had no gene match. The CDR3 loop is CASSPRGTNYGYTF. In DNA form, the CDR3 reads TGTGCCAGCAGCCCCAGGGGGACGAACTATGGCTACACCTTC.

This sequence joins TRBV9 and TRBJ2-1, with D possibly being TRBD2 (6 bases). Trimming removed 0 bases from V and 3 bases from J, with 10 bases in between. This CDR3 contains 15 residues. CDR1 and CDR2 (germline): SGDLS, YYNGEE. The DNA for the CDR3 is TGTGCCAGCAGCGTAGCGGGGGACGGCTACAATGAGCAGTTCTTC. Translation: CASSVAGDGYNEQFF.

Here the CDR3 reads CASSLSPGPTQYF. The CDR3 nucleotides are TGTGCCAGCAGTTTATCGCCAGGCCCTACGCAGTATTTT. The chain has TRBV27 and TRBJ2-3; D gene ambiguous. The germline V gene encodes CDR1 MNHEY and CDR2 SMNVEV (reference sequence). V was shortened by 0 bases and J by 8 bases, with 9 bases between the two germline ends. This CDR3 comprises 13 residues.

V gene TRBV2 combines with J gene TRBJ1-5; D not resolved. Germline values: CDR1 SNHLY, CDR2 FYNNEI. This CDR3 is 13 amino acids long. The ends were cut back, 6 bases at V and 3 bases at J, with 9 bases in the middle. Written as DNA, the CDR3 is TGTGCCAGCAGCATACAAGACAATCAGCCCCAGCATTTT. It yields the protein CASSIQDNQPQHF.

DNA for the CDR3: TGCGCCAGCAGCTTGGAAGCGGGAGAGGCGGAGCTGTTTTTT. Its protein is CASSLEAGEAELFF. The gene calls are TRBV5-1 and TRBJ2-2; 8 bases fit TRBD2. In germline, CDR1 is SGHRS, CDR2 YFSETQ. This CDR3 is 14 amino acids long. The trim removed 0 bases at V and 10 bases at J, leaving 5 bases unmatched.

The CDR3 region has the DNA TGTGCCAGCTCAAAGGACAGGGGGACTGAAGCTTTCTTT. It yields the protein CASSKDRGTEAFF. V gene TRBV18 combines with J gene TRBJ1-1; 10 nucleotides match TRBD1. In germline, CDR1 is KGHSH, CDR2 LQKENI. J was trimmed by 5 bases and V by 5 bases; bases with no gene match: 2. This CDR3 comprises 13 residues. Based on the CDR3 plus reference TRBV18 and TRBJ1-1, the full variable domain is NAGVMQNPRHLVRRRGQEARLRCSPMKGHSHVYWYRQLPEEGLKFMVYLQKENIIDESGMPKERFSAEFPKEGPSILRIQQVVRGDSAAYFCASSKDRGTEAFFGQGTRLTVV.

The CDR3 loop reads CASSEWGGGYTF. The CDR3 DNA reads as TGTGCCAGCAGTGAATGGGGGGGTGGCTACACCTTC. The genes are TRBV2 and TRBJ1-2; D is possibly TRBD1 (5 bases). The CDR3 runs to 12 residues. Trimming removed 2 bases at V and 7 bases at J, with 8 bases between. CDR1 and CDR2 (germline): SNHLY, FYNNEI.

The J gene is TRBJ1-1, the V gene TRBV20-1; D not certain. The CDR3 has 14 residues. With 3 bases removed from V and 0 bases from J, the gap between germline ends came to 11 bases. The germline gives CDR1 DFQATT, CDR2 SNEGSKA (reference sequence). The CDR3 here is CSASFPPVNTEAFF. As DNA, the CDR3 is TGCAGTGCTAGTTTCCCCCCGGTGAACACTGAAGCTTTCTTT.

V is TRBV3-1 (or the pseudogene TRBV3-2) and J is TRBJ1-2, with 7 positions matching TRBD1. CDR3 length equals 15 residues. Unmatched junction bases numbered 8, after V lost 3 bases and J lost 4 bases. Germline lookup yields CDR1 LGHDT and CDR2 YNNKEL (reference sequence). The CDR3 DNA is TGTGCCAGCAGCCAGGGCGCCGGGACAGCCTATGGCTACACCTTC. Residues: CASSQGAGTAYGYTF.

This clone was recorded once. The chain combines TRBV9 with TRBJ2-7; maybe TRBD2 (6 bases). This CDR3 has 15 residues. V lost 1 base, J lost 1 base, and 12 bases lay in between. The germline V gene encodes CDR1 SGDLS and CDR2 YYNGEE. The CDR3 spells CASSVTGEGSYEQYF. CDR3 bases: TGTGCCAGCAGCGTAACGGGAGAGGGGTCCTACGAGCAGTACTTC.

The chain is built from TRBV6-4 and TRBJ1-2; maybe TRBD1 (5 bases). This CDR3 contains 14 residues. CDR1 and CDR2 from the germline V gene are MRHNA and SNTAGT. Trimming took off 2 bases at V and 2 bases at J, with 9 bases between the two ends. CDR3 bases: TGTGCCAGCAGTGACGGGGGGTTCAACTATGGCTACACCTTC. Its translation: CASSDGGFNYGYTF.

The chain is built from TRBV5-1 and TRBJ2-2, with D possibly matching TRBD1 (6 bases). CDR3 length: 14 amino acids. Trimming took off 5 bases at V and 5 bases at J, with 13 bases between the two ends. CDR1 is SGHRS and CDR2 is YFSETQ in the germline V gene. The CDR3 region has the DNA TGCGCCAGCAGACGGCAGGGGCGTACCGGGGAGCTGTTTTTT. It translates to CASRRQGRTGELFF.

The J gene is TRBJ1-2, the V gene TRBV11-2, with D uncertain. Germline V gene sequence: CDR1 SGHAT, CDR2 FQNNGV. Trimming cost V 7 bases and J 3 bases, with 21 bases left between them. This CDR3 region has 16 residues. CDR3 in amino acids: CASTSRSATRDYGYTF. In nucleotides, the CDR3 is TGTGCCAGCACTTCCCGGTCGGCTACTCGGGACTATGGCTACACCTTC. Looking up the rest from reference TRBV11-2 and TRBJ1-2 gives the full variable domain: EAGVAQSPRYKIIEKRQSVAFWCNPISGHATLYWYQQILGQGPKLLIQFQNNGVVDDSQLPKDRFSAERLKGVDSTLKIQPAKLEDSAVYLCASTSRSATRDYGYTFGSGTRLTVV.

The rearrangement joins TRBV7-9 to TRBJ2-7, with no clear D. The CDR3 spans 13 residues. The germline V and J ends were trimmed by 2 bases and 1 base, with 6 bases remaining between them. In germline, CDR1 is SEHNR, CDR2 FQNEAQ (reference sequence). The CDR3 region has the DNA TGTGCCAGCAGCTTACCAGGTTCCTACGAGCAGTACTTC. Protein product: CASSLPGSYEQYF. Variable domain in full (rest from reference TRBV7-9 and TRBJ2-7): DTGVSQNPRHKITKRGQNVTFRCDPISEHNRLYWYRQTLGQGPEFLTYFQNEAQLEKSRLLSDRFSAERPKGSFSTLEIQRTEQGDSAMYLCASSLPGSYEQYFGPGTRLTVT.

This chain links TRBV27 with TRBJ2-5; TRBD1 matches 8 bases. Germline loops: CDR1 MNHEY, CDR2 SMNVEV (reference sequence). Trimming took 5 bases from V and 3 from J; bases not matched to a gene: 5. The CDR3 contains 14 residues. CDR3 protein: CASSEPGQEETQYF. CDR3 in DNA: TGTGCCAGCAGTGAACCGGGACAGGAAGAGACCCAGTACTTC.

This chain uses TRBV6-5 with TRBJ1-1; weak D call: TRBD1 (5 bases). Germline V lookup: CDR1 MNHEY, CDR2 SVGAGI. V was shortened by 0 bases and J by 11 bases, with 16 bases between the two germline ends. This CDR3 region has 14 residues. For the CDR3, the DNA is TGTGCCAGCAGTTACTCGAGGGGAAATGAGAAGGCTTTCTTT. Residues: CASSYSRGNEKAFF.

The chain couples TRBV28 to TRBJ1-2; D is possibly TRBD1 (6 bases). V lost 0 bases, J lost 6 bases, and 8 bases lay in between. Germline V CDR1 and CDR2: MDHEN, SYDVKM. There are 13 residues in the CDR3. The CDR3 sequence: CASSLWGAHGYTF. CDR3 nucleotide sequence: TGTGCCAGCAGTTTATGGGGGGCCCATGGCTACACCTTC.

The chain is built from TRBV5-1 and TRBJ2-6; D uncertain. CDR1 is SGHRS and CDR2 is YFSETQ in the germline V gene. The V end lost 5 bases, the J end lost 0 bases, and 15 bases lay between the germline ends. The CDR3 length is 17 residues. The CDR3 bases are TGCGCCAGCAGGCCGGGCGGAAGAACCTCTGGGGCCAACGTCCTGACTTTC. Translating gives CASRPGGRTSGANVLTF.

The chain links TRBV11-1 to TRBJ2-2; 9 nucleotides align to TRBD2. This CDR3 is built from 16 residues. Germline CDR1 reads SGHAT; CDR2 reads FQDESV (reference sequence). The trim removed 5 bases at V and 6 bases at J, leaving 10 bases unmatched. CDR3 amino acids: CASSPPGLAGAGELFF. The DNA of the CDR3 is TGTGCCAGCAGCCCCCCGGGACTAGCTGGTGCCGGGGAGCTGTTTTTT. Combining the CDR3 with reference TRBV11-1 and TRBJ2-2 gives the whole variable domain EAEVAQSPRYKITEKSQAVAFWCDPISGHATLYWYRQILGQGPELLVQFQDESVVDDSQLPKDRFSAERLKGVDSTLKIQPAELGDSAMYLCASSPPGLAGAGELFFGEGSRLTVL.

The rearrangement links TRBV5-1 to TRBJ2-3; 11 bases map to TRBD2. The CDR3 loop spans 17 amino acids. Germline CDR1 reads SGHRS; CDR2 reads YFSETQ. The trim removed 0 bases at V and 1 base at J, leaving 4 bases unmatched. CDR3 coding DNA: TGCGCCAGCAGCTTGGGGGCTAGCGGGAGGCGCACAGATACGCAGTATTTT. Translated: CASSLGASGRRTDTQYF.

The chain carries TRBV28 and TRBJ1-5; 10 bases map to TRBD1. Germline trimming cut 4 bases from V and 9 bases from J; bases unmatched to any gene: 9. Germline CDR1 and CDR2: MDHEN and SYDVKM. This CDR3 contains 15 residues. The CDR3 DNA reads TGTGCCAGCAGTTCTACGGACAGGGGGGAGCGGCCCCAGCATTTT. It codes for CASSSTDRGERPQHF.

As to this clone: The identical CDR3 is also encoded by other nucleotide sequences in the sample. This chain links TRBV27 with TRBJ1-2; perhaps TRBD1 as D (5 bases). The V gene lost 3 bases and the J gene lost 4 bases, with 9 bases spanning the gap. This CDR3 has 13 amino acids. The V gene's germline CDR1 is MNHEY and CDR2 SMNVEV (reference sequence). The CDR3 sequence: CASSFRGGYGYTF. The CDR3 bases are TGTGCCAGCAGTTTTAGGGGTGGCTATGGCTACACCTTC.

The V gene is TRBV4-2, the J gene TRBJ2-3, with D possibly matching TRBD2 (6 bases). CDR3 length equals 13 residues. Germline V gene data show CDR1 as LGHNA and CDR2 as YNFKEQ. Trimming removed 1 base at V and 6 bases at J, with 8 bases between. Here the CDR3 reads CASSQVEGDTQYF. Here the CDR3 DNA reads TGTGCCAGCAGCCAAGTGGAGGGGGATACGCAGTATTTT.

V gene TRBV7-2 combines with J gene TRBJ2-5, with D possibly called TRBD1 or TRBD2 (6 bases each). Germline V gene sequence: CDR1 SGHTA, CDR2 FQGNSA. V lost 0 bases and J lost 6, with 14 bases in between. The CDR3 spans 15 residues. CDR3 in amino acids: CASSLARGAGKTQYF. DNA of the CDR3: TGTGCCAGCAGCTTAGCGAGGGGGGCTGGGAAGACCCAGTACTTC.

The rearrangement uses TRBV19 and TRBJ1-1; possibly TRBD1 for D (5 bases). Germline assignment: CDR1 LNHDA and CDR2 SQIVND (reference sequence). CDR3 length equals 13 residues. Trimming stripped 2 bases from V and 2 bases from J, with 6 bases between. The CDR3 nucleotides read TGTGCCAGTAGTATACAGGGAAACACTGAAGCTTTCTTT. Translation gives CASSIQGNTEAFF. The variable domain in full, with the rest retrieved from reference TRBV19 and TRBJ1-1, is DGGITQSPKYLFRKEGQNVTLSCEQNLNHDAMYWYRQDPGQGLRLIYYSQIVNDFQKGDIAEGYSVSREKKESFPLTVTSAQKNPTAFYLCASSIQGNTEAFFGQGTRLTVV.

J is TRBJ2-3 and V is TRBV7-9, with D hard to call. Trimming cost V 1 base and J 5 bases, with 13 bases left between them. This CDR3 is 15 amino acids long. The germline V gene has CDR1 SEHNR and CDR2 FQNEAQ (reference sequence). Here the CDR3 DNA reads TGTGCCAGCAGCTTAGTGGAGCGACCCGGAGATACGCAGTATTTT. Protein product: CASSLVERPGDTQYF. Full variable domain (outside the CDR3, taken from reference TRBV7-9 and TRBJ2-3): DTGVSQNPRHKITKRGQNVTFRCDPISEHNRLYWYRQTLGQGPEFLTYFQNEAQLEKSRLLSDRFSAERPKGSFSTLEIQRTEQGDSAMYLCASSLVERPGDTQYFGPGTRLTVL.

V is TRBV6-2 or TRBV6-3 and J is TRBJ1-6, with 7 bases fitting TRBD1. The junction had 6 bases not matched to a gene; V was cut back by 6 bases and J by 1 base. Germline CDR1 MNHEY, CDR2 SVGEGT. This CDR3 spans 16 amino acids. The DNA of the CDR3 is TGTGCCAGCAGCCCTAGGACAGGTTCCTATAATTCACCCCTCCACTTT. Protein product: CASSPRTGSYNSPLHF.

V gene TRBV5-4 combines with J gene TRBJ2-2; D gene unclear. Deletions cut 2 bases from V and 0 bases from J, with 2 bases between. Germline CDR1 SGHNT, CDR2 YYREEE (reference sequence). The CDR3 loop spans 13 amino acids. CDR3 sequence: CASSLTNTGELFF. The CDR3 DNA is TGTGCCAGCAGCTTAACGAACACCGGGGAGCTGTTTTTT.